Each of the 7 T cell receptor beta chains below was sequenced from the same sample in a study of cytomegalovirus exposure and HLA in healthy donors. A multiplex PCR was run with 60 Vbeta primers and 13 Jbeta primers. Clones were sequenced by immunoSEQ multiplex PCR, and TCRdb holds only the in-frame ones, with some missing. The profile shows roughly 180,000 clones, 84% of them singletons. The material sequenced was PBMCs. Every receptor here comes from a man aged 25 to 45 in good health and CMV-seronegative.

The rearrangement joins TRBV9 to TRBJ2-1, with 8 bases matching TRBD1. Germline V gene data show CDR1 as SGDLS and CDR2 as YYNGEE. V dropped 2 bases and J dropped 10; count of bases not matched to a gene: 17. The CDR3 length is 17 residues. In DNA form, the CDR3 reads TGTGCCAGCAGCGTCCTCATCTCCGGGACAGGAGGGGGAGAGCAGTTCTTC. It translates to CASSVLISGTGGGEQFF.

This chain connects TRBV11-3 to TRBJ2-2; D is undetermined. Trimming pared 4 bases from V and 0 bases from J, leaving 12 bases between. This CDR3 spans 16 amino acids. In germline, CDR1 is SGHNT, CDR2 YENEEA. CDR3 sequence: CASSSIDSPNTGELFF. In DNA form, the CDR3 reads TGTGCCAGCAGCTCAATTGACTCCCCGAACACCGGGGAGCTGTTTTTT.

For this clone: This specimen includes other DNA sequences encoding the same CDR3. This chain uses TRBV9 with TRBJ2-7, with 8 positions matching TRBD1. Germline trimming cut 0 bases from V and 3 bases from J; bases unmatched to any gene: 5. Germline loops: CDR1 SGDLS, CDR2 YYNGEE. The CDR3 is made up of 15 amino acids. In DNA, the CDR3 is TGTGCCAGCAGCGTAGGCACAGGGGGAAACTACGAGCAGTACTTC. It translates to CASSVGTGGNYEQYF.

The V gene is TRBV12-5, the J gene TRBJ1-1; no clear D gene. This CDR3 is built from 13 residues. Germline assignment: CDR1 LGHNT and CDR2 FRNRAP. V was cut by 5 bases and J by 4 bases, with 11 bases left in between. The CDR3 protein is CASGPAGVTEAFF. In DNA form, the CDR3 reads TGTGCTAGTGGTCCAGCCGGGGTCACTGAAGCTTTCTTT.

V is TRBV19 and J is TRBJ2-7, with 9 positions matching TRBD1. Per germline, CDR1 LNHDA and CDR2 SQIVND (reference sequence). CDR3 size: 15 residues. The V gene end was trimmed by 4 bases and the J gene end by 4 bases; junction bases not matched to a gene: 8. The CDR3 loop reads CASSSRGQGSYEQYF. In nucleotides, the CDR3 is TGTGCCAGTAGTAGTAGAGGACAGGGGTCGTACGAGCAGTACTTC.

The chain combines TRBV11-2 with TRBJ2-7; a weak D match, TRBD1 (6 bases). V lost 3 bases to trimming and J lost 2 bases, with 14 bases between them. There are 15 residues in the CDR3. Germline values: CDR1 SGHAT, CDR2 FQNNGV. The CDR3 DNA follows: TGTGCCAGCAGCTTGGGGATTGACAGGCCCTACGAGCAGTACTTC. Translating it yields CASSLGIDRPYEQYF. Full variable domain (rest looked up from reference TRBV11-2 and TRBJ2-7): EAGVAQSPRYKIIEKRQSVAFWCNPISGHATLYWYQQILGQGPKLLIQFQNNGVVDDSQLPKDRFSAERLKGVDSTLKIQPAKLEDSAVYLCASSLGIDRPYEQYFGPGTRLTVT.

V gene TRBV15 combines with J gene TRBJ1-2; D gene ambiguous. CDR3 length equals 14 residues. The germline V gene has CDR1 LNHNV and CDR2 YYDKDF (reference sequence). V dropped 5 bases and J dropped 6 bases, with 16 bases sitting between them. The CDR3, as DNA: TGTGCCACCAGCTCTCACCTCGGCGGGAATGGCTACACCTTC. Protein: CATSSHLGGNGYTF.